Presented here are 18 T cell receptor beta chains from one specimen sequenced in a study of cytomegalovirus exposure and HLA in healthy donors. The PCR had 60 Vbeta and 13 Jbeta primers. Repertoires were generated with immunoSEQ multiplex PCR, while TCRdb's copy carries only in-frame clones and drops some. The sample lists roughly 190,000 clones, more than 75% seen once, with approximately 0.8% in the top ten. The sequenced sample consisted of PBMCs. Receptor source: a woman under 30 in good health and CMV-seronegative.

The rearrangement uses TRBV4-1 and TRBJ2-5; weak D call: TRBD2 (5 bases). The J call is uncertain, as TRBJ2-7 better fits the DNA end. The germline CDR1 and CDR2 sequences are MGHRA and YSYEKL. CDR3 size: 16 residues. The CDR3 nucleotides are TGCGCCAGCAGCCAAGACCGGGAAGCTGGATCAGGCGAGCAGTACTTC. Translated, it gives CASSQDREAGSGEQYF.

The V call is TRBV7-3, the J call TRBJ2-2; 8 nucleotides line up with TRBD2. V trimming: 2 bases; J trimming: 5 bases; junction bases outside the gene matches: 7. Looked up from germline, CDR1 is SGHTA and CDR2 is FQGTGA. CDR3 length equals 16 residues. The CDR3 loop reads CASSLAAGVGTGELFF. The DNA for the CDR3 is TGTGCCAGCAGCTTAGCAGCGGGAGTTGGAACCGGGGAGCTGTTTTTT.

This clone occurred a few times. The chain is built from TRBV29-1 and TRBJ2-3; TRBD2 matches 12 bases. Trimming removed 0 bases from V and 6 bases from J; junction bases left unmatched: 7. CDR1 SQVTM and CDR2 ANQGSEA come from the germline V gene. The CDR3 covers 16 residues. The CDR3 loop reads CSVEERLAGEEDTQYF. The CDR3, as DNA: TGCAGCGTTGAAGAGAGACTAGCGGGAGAAGAGGATACGCAGTATTTT.

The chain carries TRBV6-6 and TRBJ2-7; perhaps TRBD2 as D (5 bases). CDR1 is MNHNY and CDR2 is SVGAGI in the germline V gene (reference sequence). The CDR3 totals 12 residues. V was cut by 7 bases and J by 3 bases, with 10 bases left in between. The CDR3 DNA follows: TGTGCCAGCACGCTTCGGGGCTACGAGCAGTACTTC. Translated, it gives CASTLRGYEQYF.

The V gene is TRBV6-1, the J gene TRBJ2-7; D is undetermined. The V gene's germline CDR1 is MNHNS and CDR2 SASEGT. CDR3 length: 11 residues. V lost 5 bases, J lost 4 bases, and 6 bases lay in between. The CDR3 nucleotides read TGTGCCAGCAGTTCCCATTACGAGCAGTACTTC. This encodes CASSSHYEQYF.

CDR3 in DNA: TGTGCCACCTCACCGACAGGGACCCATGGCTACACCTTC. Encoded protein: CATSPTGTHGYTF. The V gene is TRBV6-5, the J gene TRBJ1-2; 7 positions agree with TRBD1. V was clipped by 10 bases and J by 6 bases; unmatched bases: 11. CDR3 length: 13 amino acids. Germline CDR1 MNHEY, CDR2 SVGAGI.

In DNA, the CDR3 is TGTGCCAGCTCACCGGGACAGGTCACCGGGGAGCTGTTTTTT. It encodes CASSPGQVTGELFF. J is TRBJ2-2 and V is TRBV18; 8 positions match TRBD1. CDR3 length: 14 amino acids. Per germline, CDR1 KGHSH and CDR2 LQKENI. Losses at the gene ends were 3 bases for V and 4 bases for J; bases not matched to a gene: 1.

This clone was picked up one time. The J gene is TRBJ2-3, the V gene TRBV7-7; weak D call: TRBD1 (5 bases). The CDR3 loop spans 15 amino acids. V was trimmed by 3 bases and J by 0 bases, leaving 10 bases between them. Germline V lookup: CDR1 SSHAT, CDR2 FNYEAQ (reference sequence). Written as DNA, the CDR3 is TGTGCCAGCAGCTTCCTGGGGCATAGCACAGATACGCAGTATTTT. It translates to CASSFLGHSTDTQYF.

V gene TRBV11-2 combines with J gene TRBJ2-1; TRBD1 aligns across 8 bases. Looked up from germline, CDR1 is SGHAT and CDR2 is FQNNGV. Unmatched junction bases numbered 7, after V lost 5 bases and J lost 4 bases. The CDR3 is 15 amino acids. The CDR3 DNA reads TGTGCCAGCAGCCAAGACAGGGGCCTTTACAATGAGCAGTTCTTC. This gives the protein CASSQDRGLYNEQFF.

The CDR3 DNA follows: TGTGCCAGCAGTTCCTCGGGACAGAGCTCCTACAATGAGCAGTTCTTC. Protein product: CASSSSGQSSYNEQFF. The J gene is TRBJ2-1, the V gene TRBV7-3, with 7 bases fitting TRBD1. Losses at the gene ends were 6 bases for V and 0 bases for J; bases not matched to a gene: 8. CDR1 and CDR2 from the germline V gene are SGHTA and FQGTGA. The CDR3 has 16 amino acids.

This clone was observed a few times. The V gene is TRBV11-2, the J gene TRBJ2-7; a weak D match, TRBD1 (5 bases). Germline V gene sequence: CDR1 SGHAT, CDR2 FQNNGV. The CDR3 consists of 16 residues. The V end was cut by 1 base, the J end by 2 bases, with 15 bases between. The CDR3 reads CASSLVTDTTPYEQYF. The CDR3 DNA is TGTGCCAGCAGCTTAGTAACGGACACGACTCCCTACGAGCAGTACTTC.

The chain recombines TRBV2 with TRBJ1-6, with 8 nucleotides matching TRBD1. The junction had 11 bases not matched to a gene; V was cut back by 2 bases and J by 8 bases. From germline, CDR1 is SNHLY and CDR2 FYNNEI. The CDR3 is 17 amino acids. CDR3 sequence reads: CASSERKMDRVDSPLHF. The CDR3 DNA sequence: TGTGCCAGCAGTGAAAGGAAGATGGACAGGGTTGATTCACCCCTCCACTTT.

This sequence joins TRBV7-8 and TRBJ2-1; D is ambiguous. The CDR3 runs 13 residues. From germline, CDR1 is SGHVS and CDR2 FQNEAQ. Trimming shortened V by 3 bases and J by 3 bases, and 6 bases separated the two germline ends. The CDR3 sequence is CASSLSDYNEQFF. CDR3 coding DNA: TGTGCCAGCAGCTTGAGCGACTACAATGAGCAGTTCTTC. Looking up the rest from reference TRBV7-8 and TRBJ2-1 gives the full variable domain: GAGVSQSPRYKVAKRGQDVALRCDPISGHVSLFWYQQALGQGPEFLTYFQNEAQLDKSGLPSDRFFAERPEGSVSTLKIQRTQQEDSAVYLCASSLSDYNEQFFGPGTRLTVL.

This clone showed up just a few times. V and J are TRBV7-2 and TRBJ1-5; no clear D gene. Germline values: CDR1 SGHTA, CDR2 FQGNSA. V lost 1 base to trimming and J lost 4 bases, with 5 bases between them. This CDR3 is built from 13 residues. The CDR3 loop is CASSLGRNQPQHF. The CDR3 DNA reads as TGTGCCAGCAGCTTAGGCAGGAATCAGCCCCAGCATTTT. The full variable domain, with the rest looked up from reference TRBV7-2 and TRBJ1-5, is GAGVSQSPSNKVTEKGKDVELRCDPISGHTALYWYRQSLGQGLEFLIYFQGNSAPDKSGLPSDRFSAERTGGSVSTLTIQRTQQEDSAVYLCASSLGRNQPQHFGDGTRLSIL.

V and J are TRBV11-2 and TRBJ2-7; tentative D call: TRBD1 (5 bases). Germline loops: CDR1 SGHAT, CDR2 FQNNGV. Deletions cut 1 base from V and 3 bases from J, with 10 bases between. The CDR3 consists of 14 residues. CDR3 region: CASSLAPGYYEQYF. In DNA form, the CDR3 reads TGTGCCAGCAGCTTAGCTCCAGGGTACTACGAGCAGTACTTC.

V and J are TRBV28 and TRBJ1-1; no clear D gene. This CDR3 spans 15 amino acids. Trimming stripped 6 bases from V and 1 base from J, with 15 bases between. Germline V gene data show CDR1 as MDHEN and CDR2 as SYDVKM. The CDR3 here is CASSRSKGRNTEAFF. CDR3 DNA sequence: TGTGCCAGCAGCCGTTCTAAAGGGAGGAACACTGAAGCTTTCTTT.

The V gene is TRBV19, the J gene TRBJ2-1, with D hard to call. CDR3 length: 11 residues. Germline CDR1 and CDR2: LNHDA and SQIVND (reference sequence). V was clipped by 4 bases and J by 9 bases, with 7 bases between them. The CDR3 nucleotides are TGTGCCAGTAGTACGCTCGGTGAGCAGTTCTTC. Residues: CASSTLGEQFF.

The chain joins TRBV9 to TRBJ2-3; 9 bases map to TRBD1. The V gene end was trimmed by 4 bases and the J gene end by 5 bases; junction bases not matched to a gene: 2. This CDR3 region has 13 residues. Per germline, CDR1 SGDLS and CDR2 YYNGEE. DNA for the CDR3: TGTGCCAGCAGCAGGACAGGGGAAGATACGCAGTATTTT. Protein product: CASSRTGEDTQYF.